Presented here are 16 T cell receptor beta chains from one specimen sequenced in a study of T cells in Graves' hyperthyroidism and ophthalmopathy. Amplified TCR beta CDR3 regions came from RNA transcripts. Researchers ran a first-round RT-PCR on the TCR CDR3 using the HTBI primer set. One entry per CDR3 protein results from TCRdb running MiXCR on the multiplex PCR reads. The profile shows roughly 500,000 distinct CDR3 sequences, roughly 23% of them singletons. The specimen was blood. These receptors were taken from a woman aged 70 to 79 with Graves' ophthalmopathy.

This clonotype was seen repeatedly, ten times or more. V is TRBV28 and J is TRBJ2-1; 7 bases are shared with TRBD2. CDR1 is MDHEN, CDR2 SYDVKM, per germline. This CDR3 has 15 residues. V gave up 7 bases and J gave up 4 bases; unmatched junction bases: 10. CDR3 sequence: CASNPRLAGYNEQFF. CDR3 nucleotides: TGTGCCAGCAACCCCCGACTAGCTGGATACAATGAGCAGTTCTTC.

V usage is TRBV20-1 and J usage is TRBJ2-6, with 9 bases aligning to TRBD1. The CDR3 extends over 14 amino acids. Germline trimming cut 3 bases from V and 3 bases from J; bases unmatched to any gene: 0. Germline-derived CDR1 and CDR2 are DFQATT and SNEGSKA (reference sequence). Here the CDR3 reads CSARDRGGANVLTF. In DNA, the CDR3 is TGCAGTGCTAGGGACAGGGGTGGGGCCAACGTCCTGACTTTC.

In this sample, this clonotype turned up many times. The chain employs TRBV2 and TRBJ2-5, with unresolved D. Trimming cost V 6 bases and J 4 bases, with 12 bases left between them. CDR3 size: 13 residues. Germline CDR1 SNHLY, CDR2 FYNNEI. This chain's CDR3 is CASSFIQTETQYF. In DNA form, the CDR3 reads TGTGCCAGCAGCTTCATCCAGACAGAGACCCAGTACTTC.

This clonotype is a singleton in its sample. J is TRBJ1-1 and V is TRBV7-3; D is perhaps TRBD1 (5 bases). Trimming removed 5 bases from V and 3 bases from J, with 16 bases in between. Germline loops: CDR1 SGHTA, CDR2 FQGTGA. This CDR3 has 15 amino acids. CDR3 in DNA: TGTGCCAGCAGCCCGACCGGGACGGGCCACACTGAAGCTTTCTTT. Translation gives CASSPTGTGHTEAFF.

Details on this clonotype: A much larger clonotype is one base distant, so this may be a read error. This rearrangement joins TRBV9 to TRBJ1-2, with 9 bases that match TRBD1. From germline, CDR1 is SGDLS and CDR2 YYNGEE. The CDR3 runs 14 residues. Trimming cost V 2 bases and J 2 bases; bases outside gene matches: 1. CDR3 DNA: TGTGCCAGCAGCGTCGGGACAGGGAACTATGGCTACACCTTC. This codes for CASSVGTGNYGYTF.

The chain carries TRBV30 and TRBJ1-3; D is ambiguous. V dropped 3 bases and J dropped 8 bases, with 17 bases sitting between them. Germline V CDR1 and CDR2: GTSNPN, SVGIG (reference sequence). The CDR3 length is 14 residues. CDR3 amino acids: CAWRGPGVDYTIYF. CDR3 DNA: TGTGCCTGGAGAGGACCCGGAGTGGACTACACCATATATTTT.

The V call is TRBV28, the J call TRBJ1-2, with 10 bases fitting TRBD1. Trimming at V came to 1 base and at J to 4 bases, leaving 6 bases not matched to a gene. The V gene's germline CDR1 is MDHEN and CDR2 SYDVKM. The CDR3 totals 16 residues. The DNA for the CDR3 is TGTGCCAGCAGTTTATTCGCGACAGGGGGCGCCTATGGCTACACCTTC. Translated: CASSLFATGGAYGYTF.

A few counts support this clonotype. CDR3 residues: CASSPWTGQEYEQYF. The DNA for the CDR3 is TGCGCCAGCAGCCCTTGGACAGGGCAGGAATACGAGCAGTACTTC. This chain links TRBV5-1 with TRBJ2-7; 8 positions match TRBD1. Looked up from germline, CDR1 is SGHRS and CDR2 is YFSETQ. V lost 4 bases and J lost 4; bases outside the gene matches: 10. The CDR3 consists of 15 residues.

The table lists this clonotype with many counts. The CDR3 here is CASSLRNGELFF. CDR3 coding DNA: TGTGCCAGCAGCCTACGAAACGGGGAGCTGTTTTTT. The chain links TRBV7-3 to TRBJ2-2; no reliable D call. CDR1 SGHTA and CDR2 FQGTGA come from the germline V gene. CDR3 size: 12 residues. V lost 5 bases, J lost 7 bases, and 8 bases lay in between.

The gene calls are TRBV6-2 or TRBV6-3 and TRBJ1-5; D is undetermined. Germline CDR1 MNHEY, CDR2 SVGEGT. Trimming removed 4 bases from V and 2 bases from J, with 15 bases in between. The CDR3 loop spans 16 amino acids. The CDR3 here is CASSSREGRGNQPQHF. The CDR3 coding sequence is TGTGCCAGCAGTTCGAGGGAGGGCCGGGGCAATCAGCCCCAGCATTTT.

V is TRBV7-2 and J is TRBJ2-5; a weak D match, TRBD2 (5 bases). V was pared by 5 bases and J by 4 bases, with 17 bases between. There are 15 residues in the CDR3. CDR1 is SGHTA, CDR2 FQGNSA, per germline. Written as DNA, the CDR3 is TGTGCCAGCAGCCCCGGGGAGTGGCTAAGAGAGACCCAGTACTTC. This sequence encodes CASSPGEWLRETQYF.

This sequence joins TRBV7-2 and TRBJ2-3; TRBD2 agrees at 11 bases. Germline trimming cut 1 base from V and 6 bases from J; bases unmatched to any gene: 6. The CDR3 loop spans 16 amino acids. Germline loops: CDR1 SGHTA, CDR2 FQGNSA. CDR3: CASSLGLAGTSDTQYF. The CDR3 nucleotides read TGTGCCAGCAGCTTAGGACTAGCGGGGACCTCGGATACGCAGTATTTT.

The CDR3 loop is CASSDPPQPQHF. Here the CDR3 DNA reads TGTGCCAGCAGTGACCCGCCTCAGCCCCAGCATTTT. V and J are TRBV6-4 and TRBJ1-5; D gene unclear. The CDR3 is 12 amino acids. Germline CDR1 MRHNA, CDR2 SNTAGT. Trimming cost V 2 bases and J 6 bases, with 5 bases left between them.

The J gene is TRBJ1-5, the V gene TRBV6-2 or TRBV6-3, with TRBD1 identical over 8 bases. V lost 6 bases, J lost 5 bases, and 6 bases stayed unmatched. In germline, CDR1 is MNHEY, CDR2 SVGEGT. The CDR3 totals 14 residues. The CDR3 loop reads CASSRQGPHQPQHF. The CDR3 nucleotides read TGTGCCAGCAGCCGACAGGGGCCGCATCAGCCCCAGCATTTT.

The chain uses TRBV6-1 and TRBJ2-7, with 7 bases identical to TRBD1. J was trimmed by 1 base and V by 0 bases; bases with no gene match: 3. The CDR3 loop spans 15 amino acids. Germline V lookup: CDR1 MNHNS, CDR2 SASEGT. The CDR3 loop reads CASSEAEGASYEQYF. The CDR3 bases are TGTGCCAGCAGTGAAGCAGAGGGGGCGTCCTACGAGCAGTACTTC.

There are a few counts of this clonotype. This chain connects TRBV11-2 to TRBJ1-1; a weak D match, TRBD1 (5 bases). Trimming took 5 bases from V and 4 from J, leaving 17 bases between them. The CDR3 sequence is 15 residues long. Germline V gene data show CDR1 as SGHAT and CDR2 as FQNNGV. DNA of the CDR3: TGTGCCAGCAGCCCGGTCAGGGTAGGGAGCACTGAAGCTTTCTTT. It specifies CASSPVRVGSTEAFF.